Below, one T cell receptor (beta chain) is given with its context. This clone's antigen is unknown. No qualities accompany the bases; no much larger clone lies one base away. This sample is drawn from a study of shared clonotypes between healthy human individuals (dated by TCRdb to 2020 to 2022). For the study in its entirety: The cohort included a few men and a couple of women between 18 and 49 years of age. For each donor, three plates each were used for CD4 naive and CD4 memory, two plates were used for CD8 naive, and one plate was used for CD8 memory. To estimate repertoire size and how much clonotype sharing occurs between individuals, the study deeply sequenced the blood TCR repertoires of five healthy adults. Libraries were prepared and TCR repertoires were sequenced by different laboratories using diverse techniques, in order to increase sequencing depth and limit assay-specific biases. Between about 0.9 and 10 billion PBMCs per donor were obtained by leukapheresis.

CD8 naive samples were obtained by positive selection for CCR7 among CD45RO-negative cells, yielding a CD45RA+CCR7+ population from which TemRA cells were excluded. Healthy HIV-negative adults with no recently reported acute infections or vaccinations were included as donors. Every donor was a Caucasian adult residing in Nashville, Tennessee, USA. Blood was obtained by leukapheresis, after which PBMCs were separated by Ficoll-Histopaque density gradient centrifugation and cryopreserved in liquid nitrogen vapor phase. Purity and quantity of every magnetically sorted T cell population were checked by analytical flow cytometry. Each sorted fraction had its genomic DNA isolated and then quantified by UV absorbance on a Nanodrop 2000c. The CDR3 spans 16 residues, from the cysteine through the phenylalanine. The only DNA kept is the CDR3, 48 bases in frame from the first base. V is pruned by 0 bases and J by 3 bases, leaving 7 bases of the junction without a gene match. The germline V gene supplies CDR1 SGHDT and CDR2 YYEEEE.

What the authors observed across the whole study: Only blood was sampled, and tissue TCR repertoires likely differ from those in blood. Clonotypes shared by all four sorted-subset donors showed higher generation probabilities than non-shared clonotypes. Roughly 5% of naive CD4, roughly 3.6% of naive CD8, approximately 2% of memory CD4, and roughly 0.4% of memory CD8 clonotypes were shared across a few donors. Pairwise subsampling indicated that sequencing depth was expected to affect the degree of clonotype sharing among donors. Incomplete sequencing was indicated by rarefaction of sorted-subset datasets, despite the large sequencing depth. Naive subsets generally had larger estimated clonotype richness than memory subsets. The small number of donors limited the genetic and exposure-history diversity represented.

Using the deep immunoSEQ assay, multiplex PCR amplified TCR CDR3 regions from genomic DNA. Extracted genomic DNA from each cell subset was spread evenly across all wells of several immunoSEQ 96-well plates, with each plate serving as a replicate. For sorted subsets, each replicate PCR was loaded with 150 to 250 ng genomic DNA, equivalent to about 30,000 T cell genomes. Purified libraries were measured with a Qubit 3.0 fluorometer, size-checked on a Bioanalyzer 2100, and measured again with the KAPA Library Quantification kit. Every immunoSEQ 96-well plate was sequenced on a separate single-read 150-cycle Illumina NextSeq 550 flow cell. The source study handled its data this way. Because the immunoSEQ output included only junctional sequences and no quality scores, the filtering could not be the same as the filtering used for full-length reads. To assign V/J genes and CDR3, sequences were annotated using PyIR, a Python wrapper for IgBLAST v1.9, with IMGT germline references. Any read was removed if the V/J assignment was weak (E-value above 1e-6), the CDR3 was missing, or the read contained stop codons, out-of-frame junctions, or ambiguous translated residues. A V3J clonotype was defined by an identical inferred V gene, J gene, and CDR3 amino acid sequence. The percentage overlap between two repertoires was calculated by dividing the number of shared unique clonotypes by the size of the smaller repertoire. RTK rarefaction, the Chao1 estimator, and Recon v2.1 estimates of unobserved clonotypes were used to assess repertoire richness. OLGA was used to compute generation probabilities for all TCRbeta clonotypes that the gDNA method yielded from four donors. Here the immuneACCESS table is served through TCRdb, limited to in-frame sequences with V and J called. Missing clones are a known gap in these copies; in checked studies unresolved V genes cover under half, and the rest lacks a known reason. That table is the source of V, J and clone size, and D and trimming were worked out from the DNA. In all, the sample holds about 700,000 clones, and roughly nine tenths of those were seen once. 24% of the sample is held by the ten biggest clonotypes.

The chain was built from TRBV5-6 and TRBJ2-3; 7 bases in the middle match TRBD2. The sequencing input was naive CD8+ T cells sorted from blood. Per the publication, the cell subset or site label means: CD45RA+CCR7+. This receptor was identified in a man between 25 and 39 years old in good health. The DNA is TGTGCCAGCAGCTTGGCCGCTAGCGGTCCAACAGATACGCAGTATTTT. Its amino acids are CASSLAASGPTDTQYF.